One sample yielded the 25 T cell receptor beta chains listed below, sequenced in a study of CD8+ T cells in alopecia areata. In each case, RNA was isolated and then reverse transcribed into cDNA as the sequencing template. Profiled with immunoSEQ multiplex PCR; TCRdb holds only in-frame clones, not every one. The sample has hundreds of thousands of clones, roughly 64% seen once. The treatment denotes: oral pan-JAK inhibitor, 5-10 mg twice daily. The input for sequencing was CD4+ T cells sorted from blood, taken at week 24, from a patient treated with tofacitinib. These receptors all stem from a human donor with alopecia areata.

This sequence joins TRBV19 and TRBJ1-1; D call uncertain. The V and J ends lost 6 bases and 0 bases respectively, with 14 bases between them. The CDR3 runs 15 residues. Germline V gene data show CDR1 as LNHDA and CDR2 as SQIVND (reference sequence). In DNA form, the CDR3 reads TGTGCCAGTAGCCCTGAGGGCAGCATGAACACTGAAGCTTTCTTT. Translating gives CASSPEGSMNTEAFF.

The J gene is TRBJ1-2, the V gene TRBV6-5; perhaps TRBD1 as D (5 bases). V gave up 6 bases and J gave up 2 bases, with 13 bases separating them. The CDR3 covers 14 residues. Per germline, CDR1 MNHEY and CDR2 SVGAGI. CDR3 nucleotide sequence: TGTGCCAGCAGGGCGGCGGGGGGAAACTATGGCTACACCTTC. It codes for CASRAAGGNYGYTF.

This clone turned up a few times. This sample also contains other DNA sequences that code for the same CDR3. V is TRBV2 and J is TRBJ2-5; TRBD1 aligns across 8 bases. From germline, CDR1 is SNHLY and CDR2 FYNNEI. Germline trimming cut 3 bases from V and 5 bases from J; bases unmatched to any gene: 5. This CDR3 has 14 residues. The CDR3 DNA is TGTGCCAGCAGTGAGGGCAGGGGGCAGGAGACCCAGTACTTC. It codes for CASSEGRGQETQYF.

The chain carries TRBV6-5 and TRBJ1-2; possibly TRBD1 for D (5 bases). V lost 3 bases, J lost 4 bases, and 18 bases lay in between. This CDR3 contains 16 residues. Germline CDR1 is MNHEY and CDR2 is SVGAGI. The CDR3 loop reads CASSYSFTGHRYGYTF. CDR3 DNA: TGTGCCAGCAGTTATTCTTTTACGGGGCACCGCTATGGCTACACCTTC.

This clone was seen a few times. This rearrangement joins TRBV6-1 to TRBJ1-3, with D perhaps matching TRBD1 (5 bases). The V gene lost 8 bases and the J gene lost 0 bases, with 14 bases spanning the gap. The germline CDR1 and CDR2 sequences are MNHNS and SASEGT. This CDR3 is built from 15 residues. The CDR3 nucleotides read TGTGCCAGCGTCGTCGGGACCCACTCTGGAAACACCATATATTTT. Its protein is CASVVGTHSGNTIYF.

The V call is TRBV7-2, the J call TRBJ2-5; D gene uncertain. The V end lost 2 bases, the J end lost 6 bases, and 13 bases lay between the germline ends. This CDR3 is 14 amino acids long. Looked up from germline, CDR1 is SGHTA and CDR2 is FQGNSA. The chain's CDR3 is CASSLTPSGQTQYF. CDR3 bases: TGTGCCAGCAGCTTAACCCCCTCCGGCCAGACCCAGTACTTC.

The J gene is TRBJ2-5, the V gene TRBV29-1; D uncertain. V shed 5 bases and J shed 1 base, with 8 bases lying between them. CDR1 SQVTM and CDR2 ANQGSEA come from the germline V gene. The CDR3 contains 12 residues. For the CDR3, the DNA is TGCAGCGTTTTCCTACCCCAAGAGACCCAGTACTTC. Translated: CSVFLPQETQYF.

The chain employs TRBV2 and TRBJ1-1; D remains unclear. The CDR3 is 14 amino acids. V lost 6 bases and J lost 4, with 15 bases in between. In germline, CDR1 is SNHLY, CDR2 FYNNEI. The CDR3 reads CASSALQGSTEAFF. The CDR3 DNA reads as TGTGCCAGCAGCGCCCTGCAAGGAAGCACTGAAGCTTTCTTT.

The V call is TRBV29-1, the J call TRBJ1-5, with 8 bases that match TRBD1. This CDR3 region has 15 residues. Germline loops: CDR1 SQVTM, CDR2 ANQGSEA. V shed 5 bases, J shed 2 bases, and the junction held 8 bases outside the gene matches. CDR3 sequence (DNA): TGCAGCGTTTCAGGGGGCCGCAGTGGCAATCAGCCCCAGCATTTT. Its protein product is CSVSGGRSGNQPQHF.

The rearrangement links TRBV9 to TRBJ2-5; D assignment may be TRBD1 or TRBD2 (6 bases each). CDR3 size: 17 residues. The V gene lost 0 bases and the J gene lost 1 base, with 16 bases spanning the gap. In germline, CDR1 is SGDLS, CDR2 YYNGEE. CDR3 DNA sequence: TGTGCCAGCAGCGTAGCGATCGGGACGGGGGCCCAAGAGACCCAGTACTTC. Translating gives CASSVAIGTGAQETQYF.

This clone was counted a few times. The chain links TRBV23-1 to TRBJ1-6; unclear D gene. TRBV23-1 is annotated as an ORF whose role is uncertain. The CDR3 spans 16 residues. With 0 bases removed from V and 9 bases from J, the gap between germline ends came to 15 bases. CDR3 in DNA: TGCGCCAGCAGTCAATCGCTGGAGGCAGGCTGTTCACCCCTCCACTTT. This gives the protein CASSQSLEAGCSPLHF.

This clone was recorded a few times. The rearrangement links TRBV29-1 to TRBJ1-1; D is possibly TRBD1 (5 bases). The ends were cut back, 5 bases at V and 11 bases at J, with 21 bases in the middle. Germline CDR1 reads SQVTM; CDR2 reads ANQGSEA. This CDR3 region has 13 residues. DNA for the CDR3: TGCAGCGTTAAGACCACCGGGGCCGGGGAGGCTTTCTTT. It specifies CSVKTTGAGEAFF.

J is TRBJ2-1 and V is TRBV9, with 11 bases matching TRBD1. Germline lookup yields CDR1 SGDLS and CDR2 YYNGEE. The CDR3 covers 16 residues. The V segment lost 0 bases and the J segment 8 bases; nucleotides outside the gene matches: 7. This CDR3 reads CASSVATDRGRDEQFF. Written as DNA, the CDR3 is TGTGCCAGCAGCGTAGCGACGGACAGGGGGCGCGATGAGCAGTTCTTC. Together with reference TRBV9 and TRBJ2-1, the CDR3 gives the full variable domain: DSGVTQTPKHLITATGQRVTLRCSPRSGDLSVYWYQQSLDQGLQFLIQYYNGEERAKGNILERFSAQQFPDLHSELNLSSLELGDSALYFCASSVATDRGRDEQFFGPGTRLTVL.

This clone was counted only a few times. This sequence joins TRBV29-1 and TRBJ1-6; a possible D gene is TRBD1 (6 bases). The V gene's germline CDR1 is SQVTM and CDR2 ANQGSEA. Trimming took off 4 bases at V and 8 bases at J, with 12 bases between the two ends. The CDR3 is 13 amino acids. CDR3 loop: CSVGQAGDSPLHF. The CDR3 region has the DNA TGCAGCGTTGGACAGGCTGGCGATTCACCCCTCCACTTT.

The CDR3 DNA reads TGTGCCAGCAGCTCCTCCGGGACAGCCCATGGCTACACCTTC. Translating gives CASSSSGTAHGYTF. The rearrangement joins TRBV7-3 to TRBJ1-2; 7 bases line up with TRBD1. Germline loops: CDR1 SGHTA, CDR2 FQGTGA. J gave up 6 bases and V 4 bases, and 8 bases lay outside the gene matches. The CDR3 sequence is 14 residues long.

This clone was recorded once. The CDR3 nucleotides are TGTGCCAGCAGATGGGCATCTTCGGGGCCCCAGCATTTT. This encodes CASRWASSGPQHF. The chain links TRBV2 to TRBJ1-5; no clear D gene. CDR3 length: 13 residues. Deletions cut 6 bases from V and 9 bases from J, with 15 bases between. The germline CDR1 and CDR2 sequences are SNHLY and FYNNEI.

This clone was counted only a few times. The chain carries TRBV29-1 and TRBJ1-1; D gene unclear. Germline lookup yields CDR1 SQVTM and CDR2 ANQGSEA. The CDR3 totals 13 residues. Trimming took 4 bases from V and 0 from J, leaving 9 bases between them. CDR3 loop: CSVVTQLNTEAFF. In DNA form, the CDR3 reads TGCAGCGTTGTGACCCAACTGAACACTGAAGCTTTCTTT.

The V and J genes are TRBV28 and TRBJ2-3; no clear D. The V and J ends lost 1 base and 10 bases respectively, with 12 bases between them. The CDR3 totals 13 residues. The germline CDR1 and CDR2 sequences are MDHEN and SYDVKM. The CDR3: CASSLYSYPSQYF. CDR3 coding DNA: TGTGCCAGCAGTTTATATTCCTACCCCTCGCAGTATTTT.

Here the CDR3 DNA reads TGCGCCAGCAGCTTAACAGGGGTCGGCTACGAGCAGTACTTC. Protein: CASSLTGVGYEQYF. V and J are TRBV5-1 and TRBJ2-7, with TRBD1 matching 7 bases. V was pared by 2 bases and J by 3 bases, with 5 bases of the junction left unmatched. Looked up from germline, CDR1 is SGHRS and CDR2 is YFSETQ. The CDR3 spans 14 residues.

This rearrangement joins TRBV21-1 to TRBJ2-7; the table's D gene call, TRBD1, was not cross checked with the DNA. TRBV21-1 is a pseudogene. This CDR3 has 17 amino acids. CDR3 in amino acids: CASSPPPPGQGRYEQYF. Here the CDR3 DNA reads TGTGCCAGCAGCCCCCCCCCGCCGGGACAGGGGCGCTACGAGCAGTACTTC.

The rearrangement uses TRBV4-1 and TRBJ2-7; the D gene is possibly TRBD1 (5 bases). Germline loops: CDR1 MGHRA, CDR2 YSYEKL. The germline V and J ends were trimmed by 1 base and 2 bases, with 9 bases remaining between them. The CDR3 sequence is 14 residues long. CDR3 loop: CASSQAQVTYEQYF. In DNA form, the CDR3 reads TGCGCCAGCAGCCAAGCACAGGTCACCTACGAGCAGTACTTC.

This clone was counted a single time. The rearrangement links TRBV18 to TRBJ2-3; 7 nucleotides line up with TRBD1. V was clipped by 3 bases and J by 0 bases; unmatched bases: 3. The CDR3 runs to 15 residues. Germline CDR1 reads KGHSH; CDR2 reads LQKENI. The CDR3 nucleotides read TGTGCCAGCTCACCGACAGGGTCTAGCACAGATACGCAGTATTTT. This sequence encodes CASSPTGSSTDTQYF.

The chain uses TRBV15 and TRBJ2-3, with 7 nucleotides matching TRBD1. This CDR3 is built from 16 residues. J gave up 3 bases and V 1 base, and 7 bases lay outside the gene matches. The V gene's germline CDR1 is LNHNV and CDR2 YYDKDF (reference sequence). CDR3 amino acids: CATSRGQGTGTDTQYF. CDR3 in DNA: TGTGCCACCAGCAGAGGACAGGGCACAGGGACAGATACGCAGTATTTT.

This clone was found a few times. V usage is TRBV5-1 and J usage is TRBJ2-5, with TRBD2 matching over 9 bases. CDR3 length: 15 residues. After removal of 4 bases from V and 1 base from J, the junction contained 5 bases not matched to a gene. Germline V gene data show CDR1 as SGHRS and CDR2 as YFSETQ. CDR3 coding DNA: TGCGCCAGCAGCGAAGGGGGACTAGCCCAAGAGACCCAGTACTTC. Translated: CASSEGGLAQETQYF.

This chain uses TRBV14 with TRBJ1-4; possible D gene TRBD1, 6 bases. The CDR3 is 14 amino acids. V lost 5 bases, J lost 8 bases, and 15 bases lay in between. Germline V gene data show CDR1 as SGHDN and CDR2 as FVKESK. The CDR3 region has the DNA TGTGCCAGCAGCTTGCCGGGGGCTGGGGAAAAACTGTTTTTT. Translating gives CASSLPGAGEKLFF.